The 24 T cell receptor beta chains listed next were all sequenced from one sample in a study of technical replicates of blood from several donors. Produced via immunoSEQ multiplex PCR; TCRdb's table is partial and in-frame only. The data hold fewer than 90,000 clones, with 92% observed a single time. The specimen was T cells isolated from PBMCs. These receptors were obtained from a human donor in good health.

The chain has TRBV11-2 and TRBJ2-7, with 8 bases fitting TRBD2. Per germline, CDR1 SGHAT and CDR2 FQNNGV. V trimming: 4 bases; J trimming: 3 bases; junction bases outside the gene matches: 5. This CDR3 is built from 14 residues. For the CDR3, the DNA is TGTGCCAGCAGCTCTCAGACTAGCGTCTACGAGCAGTACTTC. Protein product: CASSSQTSVYEQYF.

The CDR3 sequence: CASSQEAAGGTDTQYF. The CDR3 nucleotides read TGCGCCAGCAGCCAAGAAGCAGCGGGCGGAACAGATACGCAGTATTTT. V gene TRBV4-3 combines with J gene TRBJ2-3, with D perhaps TRBD2 (6 bases). The CDR3 is 16 residues long. Deletions cut 0 bases from V and 3 bases from J, with 13 bases between. CDR1 is LGHNA and CDR2 is YSLEER in the germline V gene.

The CDR3 reads CSVTGTGSSYEQYF. CDR3 DNA: TGCAGCGTTACCGGGACAGGGAGCTCCTACGAGCAGTACTTC. The chain recombines TRBV29-1 with TRBJ2-7; 9 positions agree with TRBD1. CDR3 length: 14 amino acids. J lost 0 bases, V lost 5 bases, and 5 bases had no gene match. CDR1 is SQVTM and CDR2 is ANQGSEA in the germline V gene.

V usage is TRBV2 and J usage is TRBJ2-7; 12 nucleotides agree with TRBD2. Germline assignment: CDR1 SNHLY and CDR2 FYNNEI. The V gene end was trimmed by 6 bases and the J gene end by 4 bases; junction bases not matched to a gene: 13. This CDR3 contains 17 residues. The CDR3: CASRDIGLAGFQYEQYF. CDR3 coding DNA: TGTGCCAGCAGAGATATCGGACTAGCGGGGTTCCAGTACGAGCAGTACTTC.

This chain links TRBV28 with TRBJ1-1; TRBD1 aligns across 10 bases. The CDR3 runs 15 residues. After removal of 5 bases from V and 4 bases from J, the junction contained 7 bases not matched to a gene. The germline V gene has CDR1 MDHEN and CDR2 SYDVKM. DNA for the CDR3: TGTGCCAGCAGTGATAGGACAGGGGGGTCCACTGAAGCTTTCTTT. Amino acids: CASSDRTGGSTEAFF.

V gene TRBV6-5 combines with J gene TRBJ2-7; D possibly corresponds to TRBD2 (6 bases). CDR3 length equals 14 residues. The V and J ends lost 2 bases and 3 bases respectively, with 11 bases between them. Germline V lookup: CDR1 MNHEY, CDR2 SVGAGI. This CDR3 is CASSYGGSGYEQYF. Here the CDR3 DNA reads TGTGCCAGCAGTTACGGAGGGTCGGGCTACGAGCAGTACTTC.

J is TRBJ1-1 and V is TRBV9, with TRBD1 matching 8 bases. CDR3 length equals 14 residues. Germline assignment: CDR1 SGDLS and CDR2 YYNGEE. V shed 0 bases, J shed 5 bases, and the junction held 3 bases outside the gene matches. CDR3 DNA sequence: TGTGCCAGCAGCGTAGATGGACAGGGAACTGAAGCTTTCTTT. Amino acid sequence: CASSVDGQGTEAFF.

The chain uses TRBV5-1 and TRBJ2-1; the D is unclear. Germline V gene lookup returns CDR1 SGHRS and CDR2 YFSETQ. The CDR3 spans 14 residues. Trimming pared 0 bases from V and 0 bases from J, leaving 4 bases between. This CDR3 is CASSLARSYNEQFF. The DNA of the CDR3 is TGCGCCAGCAGCTTGGCCCGCTCCTACAATGAGCAGTTCTTC.

V gene TRBV30 combines with J gene TRBJ2-7, with D unclear. CDR3 size: 12 residues. Germline V gene sequence: CDR1 GTSNPN, CDR2 SVGIG (reference sequence). V was trimmed by 8 bases and J by 0 bases, leaving 11 bases between them. The CDR3 is CAGIYSSYEQYF. CDR3 DNA: TGTGCCGGGATTTACAGCTCCTACGAGCAGTACTTC.

The rearrangement links TRBV30 to TRBJ2-7, with 13 bases matching TRBD2. With V trimmed by 1 base and J by 5 bases, 2 bases remained unmatched. Per germline, CDR1 GTSNPN and CDR2 SVGIG (reference sequence). The CDR3 has 14 amino acids. The CDR3 DNA reads TGTGCCTGGAGTGCACTAGCGGGAGGGGACGAGCAGTACTTC. Amino acid sequence: CAWSALAGGDEQYF.

J is TRBJ1-4 and V is TRBV30, with D perhaps matching TRBD1 (5 bases). The CDR3 covers 14 residues. In germline, CDR1 is GTSNPN, CDR2 SVGIG (reference sequence). V lost 3 bases to trimming and J lost 3 bases, with 11 bases between them. The chain's CDR3 is CAWSTGISNEKLFF. Written as DNA, the CDR3 is TGTGCCTGGAGCACAGGAATTTCTAATGAAAAACTGTTTTTT.

This chain connects TRBV5-6 to TRBJ1-1; TRBD1 might be the D (5 bases). Germline V CDR1 and CDR2: SGHDT, YYEEEE. This CDR3 comprises 16 residues. V was pared by 1 base and J by 1 base, with 14 bases between. The CDR3 is CASSLTFSRANTEAFF. The CDR3 bases are TGTGCCAGCAGCTTGACTTTCTCCAGGGCGAACACTGAAGCTTTCTTT.

This chain links TRBV7-2 with TRBJ2-7, with D hard to call. V lost 2 bases, J lost 0 bases, and 8 bases lay in between. The CDR3 totals 14 residues. CDR1 and CDR2 from the germline V gene are SGHTA and FQGNSA. The CDR3 nucleotides read TGTGCCAGCAGCTTAAGTTCCAGCTCCTACGAGCAGTACTTC. Its translation is CASSLSSSSYEQYF.

The chain is built from TRBV29-1 and TRBJ2-4; 7 bases are shared with TRBD1. The germline CDR1 and CDR2 sequences are SQVTM and ANQGSEA. The J segment lost 1 base and the V segment lost 7 bases, leaving 4 bases of the junction unmatched. This CDR3 contains 13 residues. The CDR3 loop is CSAKTGAKNIQYF. For the CDR3, the DNA is TGCAGCGCAAAGACAGGGGCCAAAAACATTCAGTACTTC.

The genes are TRBV29-1 and TRBJ2-7; the match to TRBD2 covers 10 bases. This CDR3 is 13 amino acids long. Trimming at V came to 4 bases and at J to 2 bases, leaving 2 bases not matched to a gene. CDR1 SQVTM and CDR2 ANQGSEA come from the germline V gene. DNA of the CDR3: TGCAGCGTTGGAAGCGGGAGGGCCTACGAGCAGTACTTC. This sequence encodes CSVGSGRAYEQYF.

The chain couples TRBV18 to TRBJ1-2; the D is unclear. The CDR3 spans 15 residues. Germline values: CDR1 KGHSH, CDR2 LQKENI. Trimming took off 2 bases at V and 0 bases at J, with 10 bases between the two ends. CDR3 nucleotides: TGTGCCAGCTCACCAATAGGCACAGCTAACTATGGCTACACCTTC. Residues: CASSPIGTANYGYTF.

This chain links TRBV27 with TRBJ1-1, with D uncertain. V lost 4 bases and J lost 1, with 10 bases in between. Germline V gene lookup returns CDR1 MNHEY and CDR2 SMNVEV (reference sequence). The CDR3 covers 14 residues. CDR3 amino acids: CASSSLNRNTEAFF. The DNA for the CDR3 is TGTGCCAGCAGTTCCCTCAACAGGAACACTGAAGCTTTCTTT.

This chain connects TRBV2 to TRBJ1-2; TRBD1 matches 7 bases. J gave up 4 bases and V 5 bases, and 4 bases lay outside the gene matches. CDR3 length equals 13 residues. The germline V gene has CDR1 SNHLY and CDR2 FYNNEI. CDR3 in DNA: TGTGCCAGCAGTTCCCGGGACAGCTATGGCTACACCTTC. Translating it yields CASSSRDSYGYTF.

The V call is TRBV5-1, the J call TRBJ2-1; D is undetermined. The CDR3 runs to 16 residues. V shed 2 bases and J shed 0 bases, with 12 bases lying between them. Germline V gene data show CDR1 as SGHRS and CDR2 as YFSETQ. The CDR3 nucleotides are TGCGCCAGCAGCTTTTCACGGTTAAGCTCCTACAATGAGCAGTTCTTC. It codes for CASSFSRLSSYNEQFF.

This sequence joins TRBV2 and TRBJ2-2; D might be TRBD1 (6 bases). The germline V gene has CDR1 SNHLY and CDR2 FYNNEI. This CDR3 has 13 amino acids. Trimming stripped 7 bases from V and 6 bases from J, with 12 bases between. The CDR3: CASMTRGPGELFF. The CDR3 coding sequence is TGTGCCAGCATGACCAGGGGTCCCGGGGAGCTGTTTTTT.

This chain links TRBV27 with TRBJ2-7, with a possible D match to TRBD1 (6 bases). Trimming pared 4 bases from V and 5 bases from J, leaving 9 bases between. CDR3 length: 12 residues. CDR1 MNHEY and CDR2 SMNVEV come from the germline V gene (reference sequence). As DNA, the CDR3 is TGTGCCAGCAGTTCGACAGGAAACGAGCAGTACTTC. Protein: CASSSTGNEQYF.

This rearrangement joins TRBV4-3 to TRBJ2-1; 10 bases align to TRBD2. The CDR3 covers 16 residues. CDR1 and CDR2 (germline): LGHNA, YSLEER. V lost 4 bases and J lost 2; bases outside the gene matches: 5. The CDR3 region is CASSLNSGRPYNEQFF. The CDR3 nucleotides are TGCGCCAGCAGCCTTAATAGCGGGAGGCCCTACAATGAGCAGTTCTTC.

This chain links TRBV19 with TRBJ1-1; 7 bases are a match to TRBD1. V lost 1 base, J lost 2 bases, and 4 bases stayed unmatched. Germline lookup yields CDR1 LNHDA and CDR2 SQIVND (reference sequence). The CDR3 consists of 15 residues. The CDR3 reads CASSIGQGGNTEAFF. The CDR3 nucleotides are TGTGCCAGTAGTATAGGACAGGGAGGAAACACTGAAGCTTTCTTT.

This rearrangement joins TRBV25-1 to TRBJ2-5, with TRBD2 matching 7 bases. Germline values: CDR1 MGHDK, CDR2 SYGVNS. This CDR3 region has 15 residues. Losses at the gene ends were 1 base for V and 4 bases for J; bases not matched to a gene: 6. The CDR3 sequence: CASSESPGGPETQYF. For the CDR3, the DNA is TGTGCCAGCAGTGAATCGCCGGGAGGACCAGAGACCCAGTACTTC.